This TCR beta chain was profiled in a study of blood T cell repertoires in COVID-19 (dated by TCRdb to 2018 to 2020). Context from the whole study: Samples covering the acute and convalescent phases of COVID-19 were provided by collaborators in the United States, Italy and Spain. The material from the prospective study consisted of cDNA or gDNA derived from T cells, B-cell-depleted T cells, or PBMCs. Subjects who had been exposed to COVID-19, were actively infected with it, or had recovered from it provided the deeply sampled blood TCRbeta repertoires that made up the dataset. A freely available public database, intended as a resource for researchers studying the immune response to SARS-CoV-2, is where the repertoires were released. The samples were drawn from the first 160 participants of the ongoing ImmuneRACE study and from over 950 subjects provided by 6 global collaborators. Sample metadata almost always included a de-identified subject ID, COVID-19 status, age in years and sex. HLA class I and class II types, where available, came from metadata supplied by the sample provider rather than from assay-based typing.

Study-level results and caveats: Clinical and demographic metadata were provided uncurated, with the amount varying by source and participant.

Each collaborating institution followed its own protocols to collect whole blood in K2EDTA tubes. For TCRbeta analysis, collaborators shipped samples as frozen whole blood, isolated PBMCs, or DNA extracted from either of those sample types. TCRbeta CDR3 regions were amplified from genomic DNA by means of the immunoSEQ Assay, a bias-controlled multiplex PCR. In the original analysis: The number of nucleated cells in each sample was estimated by amplification of reference gene primers within the assay. Sequence reads were collapsed and filtered to measure the absolute abundance of every unique TCRbeta CDR3 rearrangement. For each sample, productive Simpson clonality was calculated as the square root of Simpson's diversity index across productive rearrangements. TCRdb retrieved this table from immuneACCESS and kept in-frame rearrangements only. Not all clones are present; in checked studies, unresolved V genes account for under half, and no reason is known for the remainder. Clone size and V and J calls were adopted from that table, with D and trimming inferred from the DNA. For this sample the table gives 180,000 or so clones, of which around 80% were detected only once. The ten top clones hold about 3% of the sample.

Comments on this clone: Its antigen has not been determined. Base quality data are lacking; no much larger clone is found one base away.

The sample consisted of peripheral blood. The receptor was derived from a woman older than 75 with active or convalescent COVID-19.

The CDR3 corresponds to CASSIGTADNEKLFF. The base sequence is TGCGCCAGCAGCATTGGGACAGCCGATAATGAAAAACTGTTTTTT. The rearrangement joined TRBV5-1 to TRBJ1-4, with TRBD1 matching 7 junction bases. The germline V gene encodes CDR1 SGHRS and CDR2 YFSETQ. The CDR3 goes from the cysteine to the phenylalanine over 15 residues. Just CDR3 DNA is preserved here, 45 bases in frame from base 1. Trimming leaves V shorter by 4 bases and J shorter by 4 bases, with the junction holding 7 bases beyond the gene matches. Beyond the CDR3, the reference TRBV5-1 and TRBJ1-4 genes provide the residues; the full variable domain reads: KAGVTQTPRYLIKTRGQQVTLSCSPISGHRSVSWYQQTPGQGLQFLFEYFSETQRNKGNFPGRFSGRQFSNSRSEMNVSTLELGDSALYLCASSIGTADNEKLFFGSGTQLSVL.